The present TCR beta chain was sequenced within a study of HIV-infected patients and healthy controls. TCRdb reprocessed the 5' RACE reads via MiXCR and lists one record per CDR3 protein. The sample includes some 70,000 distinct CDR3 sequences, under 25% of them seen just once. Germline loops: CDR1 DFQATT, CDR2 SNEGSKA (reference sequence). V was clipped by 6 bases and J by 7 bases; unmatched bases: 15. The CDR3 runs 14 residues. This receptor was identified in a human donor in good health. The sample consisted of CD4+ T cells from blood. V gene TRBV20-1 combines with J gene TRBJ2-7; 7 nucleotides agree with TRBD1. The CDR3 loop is CSAALGQRGTEQYF. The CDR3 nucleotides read TGCAGTGCAGCCTTGGGACAGCGAGGTACTGAGCAGTACTTC.